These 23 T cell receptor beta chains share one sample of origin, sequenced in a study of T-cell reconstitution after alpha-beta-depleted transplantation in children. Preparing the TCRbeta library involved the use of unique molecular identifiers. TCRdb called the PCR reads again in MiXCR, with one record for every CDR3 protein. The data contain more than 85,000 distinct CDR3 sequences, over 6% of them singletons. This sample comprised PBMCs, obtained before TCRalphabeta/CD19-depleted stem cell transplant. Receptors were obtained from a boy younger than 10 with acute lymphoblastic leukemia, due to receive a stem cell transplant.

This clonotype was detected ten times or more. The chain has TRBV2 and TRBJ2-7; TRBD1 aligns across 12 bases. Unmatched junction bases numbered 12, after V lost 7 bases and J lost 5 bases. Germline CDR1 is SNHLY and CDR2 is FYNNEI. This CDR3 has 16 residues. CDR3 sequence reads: CASTPAPGQGANEQYF. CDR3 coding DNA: TGTGCCAGCACCCCCGCCCCGGGACAGGGGGCCAACGAGCAGTACTTC.

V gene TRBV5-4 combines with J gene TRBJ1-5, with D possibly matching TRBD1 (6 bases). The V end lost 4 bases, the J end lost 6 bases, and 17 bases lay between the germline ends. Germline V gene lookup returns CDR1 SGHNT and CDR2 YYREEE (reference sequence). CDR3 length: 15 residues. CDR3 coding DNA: TGTGCCAGCAGCCCGGAAGGGGGGCAGCCTCAGCCCCAGCATTTT. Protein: CASSPEGGQPQPQHF.

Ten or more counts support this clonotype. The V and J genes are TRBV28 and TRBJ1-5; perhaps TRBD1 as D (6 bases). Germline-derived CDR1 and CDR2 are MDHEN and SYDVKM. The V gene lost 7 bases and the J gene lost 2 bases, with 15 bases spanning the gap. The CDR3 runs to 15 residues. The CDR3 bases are TGTGCCAGCACCGCTGGGGGGCACGGCAATCAGCCCCAGCATTTT. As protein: CASTAGGHGNQPQHF.

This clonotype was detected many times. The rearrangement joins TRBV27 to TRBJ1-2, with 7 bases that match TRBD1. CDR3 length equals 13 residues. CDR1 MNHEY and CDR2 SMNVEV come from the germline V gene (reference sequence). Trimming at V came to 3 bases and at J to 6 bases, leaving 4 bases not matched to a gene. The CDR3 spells CASSLTGKDGYTF. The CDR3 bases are TGTGCCAGCAGTTTGACAGGGAAGGATGGCTACACCTTC.

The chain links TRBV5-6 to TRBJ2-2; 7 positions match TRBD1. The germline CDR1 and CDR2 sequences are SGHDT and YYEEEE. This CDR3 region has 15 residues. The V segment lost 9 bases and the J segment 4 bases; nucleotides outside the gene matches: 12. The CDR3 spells CAMRRTGTVTGELFF. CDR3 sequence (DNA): TGTGCCATGAGGCGAACCGGGACAGTCACCGGGGAGCTGTTTTTT.

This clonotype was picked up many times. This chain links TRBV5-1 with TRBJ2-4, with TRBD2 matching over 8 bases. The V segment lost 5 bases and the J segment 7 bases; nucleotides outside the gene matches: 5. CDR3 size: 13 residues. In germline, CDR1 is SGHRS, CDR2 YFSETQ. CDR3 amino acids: CASSLGRENIQYF. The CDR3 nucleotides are TGCGCCAGCAGTCTCGGGAGGGAGAACATTCAGTACTTC.

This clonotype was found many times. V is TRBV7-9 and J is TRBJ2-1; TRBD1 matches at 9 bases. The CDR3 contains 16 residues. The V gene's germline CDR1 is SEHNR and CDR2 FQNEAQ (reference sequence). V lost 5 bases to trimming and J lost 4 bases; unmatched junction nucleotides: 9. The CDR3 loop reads CASSPRDREIYNEQFF. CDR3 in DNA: TGTGCCAGCAGCCCCCGGGACAGGGAAATTTACAATGAGCAGTTCTTC.

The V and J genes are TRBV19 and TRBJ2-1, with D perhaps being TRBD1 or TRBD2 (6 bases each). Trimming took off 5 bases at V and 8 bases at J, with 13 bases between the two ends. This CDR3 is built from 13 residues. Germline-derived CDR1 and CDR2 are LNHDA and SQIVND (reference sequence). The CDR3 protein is CASSLGGEDEQFF. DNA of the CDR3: TGTGCCAGTAGTTTGGGGGGCGAGGATGAGCAGTTCTTC.

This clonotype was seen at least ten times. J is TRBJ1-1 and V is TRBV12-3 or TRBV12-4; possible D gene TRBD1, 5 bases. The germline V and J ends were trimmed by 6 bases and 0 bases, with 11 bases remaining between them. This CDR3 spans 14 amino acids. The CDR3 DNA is TGTGCCAGCAGGACGGGGGGAATGAACACTGAAGCTTTCTTT. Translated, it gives CASRTGGMNTEAFF.

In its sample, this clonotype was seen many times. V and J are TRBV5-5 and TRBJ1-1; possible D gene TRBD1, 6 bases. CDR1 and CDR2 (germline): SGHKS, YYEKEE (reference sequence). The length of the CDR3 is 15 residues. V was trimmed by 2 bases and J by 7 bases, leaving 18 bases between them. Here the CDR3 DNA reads TGTGCCAGCAGCTTAGGTGGCACAGGGAGGAGTGAAGCTTTCTTT. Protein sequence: CASSLGGTGRSEAFF.

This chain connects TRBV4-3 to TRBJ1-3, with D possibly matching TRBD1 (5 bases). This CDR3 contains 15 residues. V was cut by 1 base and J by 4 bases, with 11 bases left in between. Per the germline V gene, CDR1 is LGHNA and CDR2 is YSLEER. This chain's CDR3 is CASSQGQGPGNTIYF. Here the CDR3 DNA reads TGCGCCAGCAGCCAAGGTCAGGGACCGGGAAACACCATATATTTT.

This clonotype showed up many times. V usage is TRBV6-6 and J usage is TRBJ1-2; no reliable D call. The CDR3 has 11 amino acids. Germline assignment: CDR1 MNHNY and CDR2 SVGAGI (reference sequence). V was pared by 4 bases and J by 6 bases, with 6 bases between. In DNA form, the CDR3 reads TGTGCCAGCAGTTCACGTCATGGCTACACCTTC. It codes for CASSSRHGYTF.

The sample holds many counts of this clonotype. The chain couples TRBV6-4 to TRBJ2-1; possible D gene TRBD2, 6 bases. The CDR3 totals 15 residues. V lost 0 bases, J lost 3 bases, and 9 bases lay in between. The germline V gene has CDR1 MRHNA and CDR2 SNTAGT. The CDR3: CASSDSIADYNEQFF. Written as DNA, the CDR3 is TGTGCCAGCAGTGACTCGATAGCGGACTACAATGAGCAGTTCTTC.

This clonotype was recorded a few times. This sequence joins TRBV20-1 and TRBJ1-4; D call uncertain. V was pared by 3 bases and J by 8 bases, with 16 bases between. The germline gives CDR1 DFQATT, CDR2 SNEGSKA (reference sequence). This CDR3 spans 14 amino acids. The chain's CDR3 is CSASKGTLGEKLFF. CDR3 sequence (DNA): TGCAGTGCTAGTAAGGGCACCTTGGGGGAAAAACTGTTTTTT.

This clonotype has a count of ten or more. CDR3 in amino acids: CASSLVSLNSMNTEAFF. The CDR3 DNA sequence: TGCGCCAGCAGCTTGGTGTCGCTGAACTCGATGAACACTGAAGCTTTCTTT. This chain uses TRBV5-1 with TRBJ1-1; no firm D call. CDR1 and CDR2 from the germline V gene are SGHRS and YFSETQ. The CDR3 is made up of 17 amino acids. The germline V and J ends were trimmed by 0 bases and 0 bases, with 15 bases remaining between them.

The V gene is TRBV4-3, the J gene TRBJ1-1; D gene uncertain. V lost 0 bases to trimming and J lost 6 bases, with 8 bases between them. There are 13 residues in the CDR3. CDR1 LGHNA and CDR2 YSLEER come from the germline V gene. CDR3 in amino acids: CASSQDPGPEAFF. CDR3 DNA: TGCGCCAGCAGCCAAGATCCGGGCCCTGAAGCTTTCTTT.

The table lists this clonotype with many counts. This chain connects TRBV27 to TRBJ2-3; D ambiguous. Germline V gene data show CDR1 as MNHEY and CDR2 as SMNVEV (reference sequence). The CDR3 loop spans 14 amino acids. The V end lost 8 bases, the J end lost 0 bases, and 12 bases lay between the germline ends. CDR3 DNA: TGTGCCAGCGCACGGAAATACAGCACAGATACGCAGTATTTT. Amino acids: CASARKYSTDTQYF.

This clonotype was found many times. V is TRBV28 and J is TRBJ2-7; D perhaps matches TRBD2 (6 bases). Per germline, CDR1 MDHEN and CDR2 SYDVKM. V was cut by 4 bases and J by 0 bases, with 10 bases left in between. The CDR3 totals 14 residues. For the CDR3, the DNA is TGTGCCAGCAGTTACGGGACTGACTCCTACGAGCAGTACTTC. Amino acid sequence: CASSYGTDSYEQYF.

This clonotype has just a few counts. The DNA for the CDR3 is TGTGCCAGCAGCAATAGACAGGAGCAGTTCTTC. Encoded protein: CASSNRQEQFF. V gene TRBV7-2 combines with J gene TRBJ2-1; a possible D gene is TRBD1 (5 bases). The CDR3 is 11 residues long. Per the germline V gene, CDR1 is SGHTA and CDR2 is FQGNSA. V lost 5 bases to trimming and J lost 10 bases, with 9 bases between them.

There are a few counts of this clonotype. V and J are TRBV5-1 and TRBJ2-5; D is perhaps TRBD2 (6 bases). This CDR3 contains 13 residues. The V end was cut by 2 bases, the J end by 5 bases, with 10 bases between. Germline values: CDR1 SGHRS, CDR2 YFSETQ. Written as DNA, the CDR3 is TGCGCCAGCAGCTTTCCGGGGGACGAGACCCAGTACTTC. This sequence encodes CASSFPGDETQYF.

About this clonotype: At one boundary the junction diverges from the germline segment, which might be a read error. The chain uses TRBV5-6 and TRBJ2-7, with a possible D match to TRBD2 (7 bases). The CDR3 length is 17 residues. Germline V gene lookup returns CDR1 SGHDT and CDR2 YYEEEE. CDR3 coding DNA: TGTGCCAGCAGCTTGGCATTGGGGGGGGGCGTCACCTACGAGGAGTACTTC. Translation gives CASSLALGGGVTYEEYF.

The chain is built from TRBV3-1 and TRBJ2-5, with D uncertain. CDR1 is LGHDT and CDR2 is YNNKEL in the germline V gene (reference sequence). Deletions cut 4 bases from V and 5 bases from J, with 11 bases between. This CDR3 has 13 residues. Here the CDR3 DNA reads TGTGCCAGCAGCCGTCTGACCCGGGAGACCCAGTACTTC. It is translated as CASSRLTRETQYF.

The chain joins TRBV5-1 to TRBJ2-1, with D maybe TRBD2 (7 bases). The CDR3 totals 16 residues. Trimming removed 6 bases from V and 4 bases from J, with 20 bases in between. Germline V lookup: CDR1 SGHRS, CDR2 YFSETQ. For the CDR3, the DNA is TGCGCCAGCACCCTGCGTGGCGGGGGCGAATACAATGAGCAGTTCTTC. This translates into CASTLRGGGEYNEQFF.